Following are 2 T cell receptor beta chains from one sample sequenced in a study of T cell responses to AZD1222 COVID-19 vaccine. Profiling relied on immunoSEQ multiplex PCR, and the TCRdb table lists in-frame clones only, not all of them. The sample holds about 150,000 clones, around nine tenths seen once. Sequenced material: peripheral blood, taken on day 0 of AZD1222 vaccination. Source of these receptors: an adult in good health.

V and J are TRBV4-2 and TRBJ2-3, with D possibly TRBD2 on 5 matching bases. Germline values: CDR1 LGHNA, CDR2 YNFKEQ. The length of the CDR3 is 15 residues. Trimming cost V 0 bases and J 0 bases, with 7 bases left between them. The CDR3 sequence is CASSQDRTSTDTQYF. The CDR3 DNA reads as TGTGCCAGCAGCCAAGATCGGACTAGCACAGATACGCAGTATTTT.

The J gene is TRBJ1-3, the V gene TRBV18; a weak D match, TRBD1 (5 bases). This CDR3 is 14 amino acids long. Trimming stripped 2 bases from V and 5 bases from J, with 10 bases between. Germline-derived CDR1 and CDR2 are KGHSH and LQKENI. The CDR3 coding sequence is TGTGCCAGCTCACCAGGACAATCGAGAAACACCATATATTTT. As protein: CASSPGQSRNTIYF.